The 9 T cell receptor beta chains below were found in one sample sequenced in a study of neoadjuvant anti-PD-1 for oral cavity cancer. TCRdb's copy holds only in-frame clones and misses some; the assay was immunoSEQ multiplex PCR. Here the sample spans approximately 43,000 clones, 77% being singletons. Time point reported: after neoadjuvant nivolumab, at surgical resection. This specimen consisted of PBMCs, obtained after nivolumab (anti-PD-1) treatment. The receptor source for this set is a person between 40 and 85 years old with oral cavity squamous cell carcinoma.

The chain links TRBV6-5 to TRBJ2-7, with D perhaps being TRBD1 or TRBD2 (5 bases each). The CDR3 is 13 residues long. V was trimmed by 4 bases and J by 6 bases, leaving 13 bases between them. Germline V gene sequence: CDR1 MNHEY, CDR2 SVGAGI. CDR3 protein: CASSSATGAEQYF. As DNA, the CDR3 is TGTGCCAGCAGTTCCGCCACCGGGGCCGAGCAGTACTTC.

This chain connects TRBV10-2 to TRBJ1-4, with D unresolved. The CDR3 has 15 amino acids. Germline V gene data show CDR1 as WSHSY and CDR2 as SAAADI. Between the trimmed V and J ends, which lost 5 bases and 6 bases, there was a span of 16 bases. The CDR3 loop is CASSRTGTRDEKLFF. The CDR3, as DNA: TGCGCCAGCAGTCGGACTGGCACTCGCGATGAAAAACTGTTTTTT.

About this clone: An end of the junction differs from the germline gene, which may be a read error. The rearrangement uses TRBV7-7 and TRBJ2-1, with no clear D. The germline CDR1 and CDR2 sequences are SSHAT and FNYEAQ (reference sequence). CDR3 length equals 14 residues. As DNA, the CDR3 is TGTGCTAGCAGCTTAGCCCTTAACGGGTATGAGCAGTTCTTC. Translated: CASSLALNGYEQFF.

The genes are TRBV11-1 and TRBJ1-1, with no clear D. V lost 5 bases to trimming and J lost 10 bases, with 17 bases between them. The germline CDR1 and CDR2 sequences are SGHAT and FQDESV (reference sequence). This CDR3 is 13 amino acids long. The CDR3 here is CASSPQRGIGAFF. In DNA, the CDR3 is TGTGCCAGCAGCCCTCAACGGGGTATCGGAGCTTTCTTT.

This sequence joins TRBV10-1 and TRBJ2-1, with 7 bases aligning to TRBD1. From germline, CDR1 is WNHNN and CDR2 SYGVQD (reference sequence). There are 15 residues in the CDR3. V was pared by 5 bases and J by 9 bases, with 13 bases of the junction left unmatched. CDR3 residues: CASSPLTGMGSEQFF. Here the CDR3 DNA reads TGCGCCAGCAGTCCCTTGACAGGGATGGGCAGTGAGCAGTTCTTC.

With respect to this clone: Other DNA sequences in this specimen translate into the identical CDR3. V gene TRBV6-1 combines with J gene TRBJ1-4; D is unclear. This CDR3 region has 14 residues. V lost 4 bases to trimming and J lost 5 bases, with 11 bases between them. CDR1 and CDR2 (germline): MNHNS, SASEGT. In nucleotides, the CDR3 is TGTGCCAGCAGTGGACGGTCGGGGAATGAAAAACTGTTTTTT. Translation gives CASSGRSGNEKLFF.

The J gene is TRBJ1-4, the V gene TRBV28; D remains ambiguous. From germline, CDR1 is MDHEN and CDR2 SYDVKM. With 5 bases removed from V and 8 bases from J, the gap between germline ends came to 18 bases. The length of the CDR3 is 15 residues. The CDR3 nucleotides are TGTGCCAGCAGTCCCCGCATCTTAGGAGGGGAAAAACTGTTTTTT. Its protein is CASSPRILGGEKLFF.

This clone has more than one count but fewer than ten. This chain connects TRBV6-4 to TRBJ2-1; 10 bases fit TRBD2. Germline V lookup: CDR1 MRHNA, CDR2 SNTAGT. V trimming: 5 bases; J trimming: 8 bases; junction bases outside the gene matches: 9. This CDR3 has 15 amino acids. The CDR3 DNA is TGTGCCAGCAGTCCCCAGCGGGAGGGTTTCCATGAGCAGTTCTTC. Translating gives CASSPQREGFHEQFF.

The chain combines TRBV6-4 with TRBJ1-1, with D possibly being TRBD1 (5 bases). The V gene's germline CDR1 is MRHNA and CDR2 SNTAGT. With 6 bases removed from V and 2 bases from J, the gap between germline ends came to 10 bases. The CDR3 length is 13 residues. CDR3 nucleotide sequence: TGTGCCAGCAGCGGACAACTAAACACTGAAGCTTTCTTT. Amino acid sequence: CASSGQLNTEAFF.